The rows below give T cell receptor beta chains drawn from one sample of a study of control samples from healthy donors and cancer patients. Here immunoSEQ multiplex PCR was the method, and the copy in TCRdb shows in-frame clones only, minus some. Of 22,000 or so clones listed, around 89% are singletons. The specimen sequenced was PBMCs. The receptors were sampled from a woman aged 60 to 75 with head and neck cancer. Both conserved end residues are part of each CDR3. The order of the fields is CDR3 protein, CDR3 DNA, V gene, D gene, J gene, clone size. A D gene is named only where the DNA matches it firmly. Clone size is not always given. Where it is, it says once, few, many or a class for expanded clones.

CAWSSLGAIGEKLFF	TGTGCCTGGAGTTCCTTGGGGGCAATAGGAGAAAAACTGTTTTTT	TRBV30	NA	TRBJ1-4	NA
CASSITGASEAFF	TGTGCCAGTAGTATCACAGGGGCGTCTGAAGCTTTCTTT	TRBV19	TRBD1	TRBJ1-1	NA
CASLDRSNTEAFF	TGTGCCAGCCTGGACCGCTCGAACACTGAAGCTTTCTTT	TRBV27	NA	TRBJ1-1	NA
CASSQDPGEGTEAFF	TGCGCCAGCAGCCAAGATCCCGGGGAAGGGACTGAAGCTTTCTTT	TRBV4-1	NA	TRBJ1-1	NA
CASCPKTLNTEAFF	TGTGCCAGCTGTCCAAAAACTCTGAACACTGAAGCTTTCTTT	TRBV2	NA	TRBJ1-1	NA
CASSLGGPNEQYF	TGTGCCAGCAGTTTAGGGGGTCCGAACGAGCAGTACTTC	TRBV27	NA	TRBJ2-7	NA
CASSFVLWGSSYEQYF	TGTGCCAGCAGTTTCGTTTTATGGGGCTCATCCTACGAGCAGTACTTC	TRBV28	NA	TRBJ2-7	NA
CASSSGQGPRTNEQFF	TGTGCCAGCAGCTCCGGACAGGGGCCCAGAACCAATGAGCAGTTCTTC	TRBV5-5	TRBD1	TRBJ2-1	NA
CASSLLAVPYEQYF	TGTGCCAGCAGCTTATTAGCGGTTCCCTACGAGCAGTACTTC	TRBV7-9	NA	TRBJ2-7	once
CASSYGQGSTEAFF	TGTGCCAGCAGTTACGGACAGGGGAGCACTGAAGCTTTCTTT	TRBV6-5	TRBD1	TRBJ1-1	NA
CASSPGGYEQYF	TGTGCCAGCAGTCCCGGCGGGTACGAGCAGTACTTC	TRBV2	NA	TRBJ2-7	NA
CASSWQGGTDTQYF	TGTGCCAGCAGCTGGCAGGGTGGCACAGATACGCAGTATTTT	TRBV28	NA	TRBJ2-3	NA
CASRTTGIGNQPQHF	TGTGCCAGCAGGACTACAGGGATAGGCAATCAGCCCCAGCATTTT	TRBV7-2	NA	TRBJ1-5	NA
CASSQDFSTGFRWYTEAFF	TGTGCCAGCAGCCAAGACTTCTCGACAGGGTTCAGGTGGTACACTGAAGCTTTCTTT	TRBV14	TRBD1	TRBJ1-1	NA
CASSHQGRSTDTQYF	TGTGCCAGCAGCCACCAGGGTAGGAGCACAGATACGCAGTATTTT	TRBV2	NA	TRBJ2-3	NA
CASLGLGQTQYF	TGTGCCAGCCTTGGACTCGGACAGACCCAGTACTTC	TRBV6-5	NA	TRBJ2-5	NA
CASNPHRSRTGELFF	TGTGCCAGCAACCCCCACAGGAGCCGAACCGGGGAGCTGTTTTTT	TRBV28	NA	TRBJ2-2	NA
CASSQDLPLGDEQYF	TGTGCCAGCAGCCAAGATCTCCCCTTGGGGGACGAGCAGTACTTC	TRBV4-2	NA	TRBJ2-7	NA
CASSLVDGYNQPQHF	TGTGCCAGCAGTTTAGTTGACGGCTACAATCAGCCCCAGCATTTT	TRBV28	NA	TRBJ1-5	NA
CASSLPGSGDEQYF	TGCGCCAGCAGCTTGCCGGGGAGTGGTGACGAGCAGTACTTC	TRBV5-1	NA	TRBJ2-7	few
CASSPWGRGNQPQHF	TGTGCCAGCAGCCCCTGGGGTAGGGGCAATCAGCCCCAGCATTTT	TRBV27	NA	TRBJ1-5	NA
CASSRGMILGPNTEAFF	TGCGCCAGCAGCCGAGGGATGATCCTCGGCCCGAACACTGAAGCTTTCTTT	TRBV4-1	NA	TRBJ1-1	few
CASSARTGTGWAPSGEAFF	TGTGCCAGCAGTGCCAGGACAGGGACGGGCTGGGCCCCAAGTGGTGAAGCTTTCTTT	TRBV6-1	TRBD1	TRBJ1-1	NA
CASSQGDQSTASYTEAFF	TGCGCCAGCAGCCAAGGGGATCAATCGACAGCTTCCTACACTGAAGCTTTCTTT	TRBV4-1	NA	TRBJ1-1	NA
CASSLGQPSTYEQYF	TGCGCCAGCAGCTTGGGACAGCCCAGTACCTACGAGCAGTACTTC	TRBV5-1	NA	TRBJ2-7	NA
CASSLQPHGGYTF	TGTGCCAGCAGTTTACAGCCTCACGGGGGCTACACCTTC	TRBV27	NA	TRBJ1-2	NA
CASRPLGEGSYNEQFF	TGTGCCAGCAGACCCCTCGGGGAAGGCTCCTACAATGAGCAGTTCTTC	TRBV9	NA	TRBJ2-1	NA
CASRNGGVYNSPLHF	TGTGCCAGCAGGAACGGGGGGGTCTATAATTCACCCCTCCACTTT	TRBV6-7	NA	TRBJ1-6	NA
CASSPRDKGGEAFF	TGTGCCAGCTCACCCCGGGACAAAGGCGGTGAAGCTTTCTTT	TRBV18	NA	TRBJ1-1	once
CASSSYSDQPQHF	TGTGCCAGCAGTTCGTACAGCGATCAGCCCCAGCATTTT	TRBV27	NA	TRBJ1-5	NA
CASSRRTMNTEAFF	TGTGCCAGCAGCCGAAGGACAATGAACACTGAAGCTTTCTTT	TRBV16	NA	TRBJ1-1	NA
CASRMYTGELFF	TGTGCCAGCAGAATGTACACCGGGGAGCTGTTTTTT	TRBV5-4	NA	TRBJ2-2	NA
CASSLLGVNTEAFF	TGTGCCAGCAGTTTATTGGGGGTGAACACTGAAGCTTTCTTT	TRBV28	NA	TRBJ1-1	NA
CASSYKGNEQYF	TGTGCCAGCAGTTACAAGGGAAACGAGCAGTACTTC	TRBV6-6	NA	TRBJ2-7	NA
CACSGERQETQYF	TGTGCCTGCTCCGGAGAGCGGCAAGAGACCCAGTACTTC	TRBV30	NA	TRBJ2-5	NA
CASSPPEPYNEQFF	TGTGCCAGTAGTCCCCCCGAGCCTTACAATGAGCAGTTCTTC	TRBV19	NA	TRBJ2-1	NA
CASSLGRARTDTQYF	TGCGCCAGCAGCTTGGGCAGGGCTCGCACAGATACGCAGTATTTT	TRBV5-1	NA	TRBJ2-3	once
CASSFDPPLAPLHF	TGTGCCAGCAGCTTCGACCCTCCTCTGGCACCCCTCCACTTT	TRBV7-9	NA	TRBJ1-6	NA
CASSLQRDRAREQYF	TGTGCCAGCAGCTTACAGAGGGACAGGGCCCGCGAGCAGTACTTC	TRBV13	TRBD1	TRBJ2-7	NA
CSASQETQYF	TGCAGTGCTAGCCAAGAGACCCAGTACTTC	TRBV20-1	NA	TRBJ2-5	NA
CATRSTTSNQPQHF	TGTGCCACCAGGAGCACAACTAGCAATCAGCCCCAGCATTTT	TRBV10-3	NA	TRBJ1-5	NA
CAISEGTLEQYF	TGTGCCATCAGTGAGGGAACTTTGGAGCAGTACTTC	TRBV10-3	NA	TRBJ2-7	NA
CASSLGAGPSYEQYF	TGTGCCAGCAGCTTGGGGGCCGGACCCTCCTACGAGCAGTACTTC	TRBV5-5	NA	TRBJ2-7	NA
CASNLRTAGLGLETQYF	TGTGCCAGCAACCTTCGTACGGCGGGATTAGGTTTGGAGACCCAGTACTTC	TRBV3-1/TRBV3-2	NA	TRBJ2-5	NA
CASRGWGNQPQHF	TGTGCCAGCAGGGGGTGGGGCAATCAGCCCCAGCATTTT	TRBV6-5	NA	TRBJ1-5	NA